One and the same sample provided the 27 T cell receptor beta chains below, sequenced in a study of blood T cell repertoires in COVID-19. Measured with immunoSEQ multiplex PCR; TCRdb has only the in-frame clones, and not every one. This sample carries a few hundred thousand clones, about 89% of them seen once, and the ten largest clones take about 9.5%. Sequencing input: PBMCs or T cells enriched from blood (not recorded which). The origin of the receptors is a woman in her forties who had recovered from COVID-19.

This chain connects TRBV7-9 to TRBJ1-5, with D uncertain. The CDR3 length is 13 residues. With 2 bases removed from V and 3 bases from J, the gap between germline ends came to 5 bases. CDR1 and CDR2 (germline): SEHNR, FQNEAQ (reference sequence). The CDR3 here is CASSLYPNQPQHF. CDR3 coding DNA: TGTGCCAGCAGCTTATATCCCAATCAGCCCCAGCATTTT. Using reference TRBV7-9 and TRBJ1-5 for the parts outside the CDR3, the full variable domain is DTGVSQNPRHKITKRGQNVTFRCDPISEHNRLYWYRQTLGQGPEFLTYFQNEAQLEKSRLLSDRFSAERPKGSFSTLEIQRTEQGDSAMYLCASSLYPNQPQHFGDGTRLSIL.

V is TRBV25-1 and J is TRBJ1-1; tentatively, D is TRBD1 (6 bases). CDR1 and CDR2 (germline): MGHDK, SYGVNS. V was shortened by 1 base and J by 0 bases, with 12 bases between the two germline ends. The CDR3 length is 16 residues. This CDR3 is CASSELGQGLNTEAFF. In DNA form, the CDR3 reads TGTGCCAGCAGTGAATTAGGGCAGGGGTTGAACACTGAAGCTTTCTTT.

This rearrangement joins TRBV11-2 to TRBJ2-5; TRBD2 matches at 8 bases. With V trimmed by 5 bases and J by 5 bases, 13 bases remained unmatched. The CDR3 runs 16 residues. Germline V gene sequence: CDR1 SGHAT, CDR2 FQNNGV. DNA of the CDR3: TGTGCCAGCAGCAATCGGAGAACGGGGGGGACGGAGACCCAGTACTTC. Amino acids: CASSNRRTGGTETQYF. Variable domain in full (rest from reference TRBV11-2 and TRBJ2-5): EAGVAQSPRYKIIEKRQSVAFWCNPISGHATLYWYQQILGQGPKLLIQFQNNGVVDDSQLPKDRFSAERLKGVDSTLKIQPAKLEDSAVYLCASSNRRTGGTETQYFGPGTRLLVL.

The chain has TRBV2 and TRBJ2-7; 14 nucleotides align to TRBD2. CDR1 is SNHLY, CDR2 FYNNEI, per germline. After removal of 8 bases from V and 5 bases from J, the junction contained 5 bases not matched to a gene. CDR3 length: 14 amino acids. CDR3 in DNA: TGTGCCAGCGTCGGGACTAGCGGGAGCCACGAGCAGTACTTC. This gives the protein CASVGTSGSHEQYF.

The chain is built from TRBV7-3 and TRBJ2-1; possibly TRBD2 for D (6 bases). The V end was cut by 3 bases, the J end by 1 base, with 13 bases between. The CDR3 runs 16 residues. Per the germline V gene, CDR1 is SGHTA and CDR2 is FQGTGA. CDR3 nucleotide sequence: TGTGCCAGCAGCTTGGGGGGTCCGGGTTCCTACAATGAGCAGTTCTTC. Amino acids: CASSLGGPGSYNEQFF.

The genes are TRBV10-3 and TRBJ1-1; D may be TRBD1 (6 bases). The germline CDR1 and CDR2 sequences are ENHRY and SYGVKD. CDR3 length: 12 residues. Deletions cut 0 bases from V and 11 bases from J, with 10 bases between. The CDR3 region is CAISESRDRAFF. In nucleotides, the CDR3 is TGTGCCATCAGTGAGTCAAGAGACAGGGCTTTCTTT.

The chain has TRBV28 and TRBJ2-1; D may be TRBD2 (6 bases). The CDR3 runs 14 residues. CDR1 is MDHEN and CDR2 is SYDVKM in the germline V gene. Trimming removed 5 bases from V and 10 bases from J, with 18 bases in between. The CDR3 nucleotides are TGTGCCAGCAGTGCCGCTGCGGGGATCCGGGAGCAGTTCTTC. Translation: CASSAAAGIREQFF. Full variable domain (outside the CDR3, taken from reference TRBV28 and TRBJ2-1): DVKVTQSSRYLVKRTGEKVFLECVQDMDHENMFWYRQDPGLGLRLIYFSYDVKMKEKGDIPEGYSVSREKKERFSLILESASTNQTSMYLCASSAAAGIREQFFGPGTRLTVL.

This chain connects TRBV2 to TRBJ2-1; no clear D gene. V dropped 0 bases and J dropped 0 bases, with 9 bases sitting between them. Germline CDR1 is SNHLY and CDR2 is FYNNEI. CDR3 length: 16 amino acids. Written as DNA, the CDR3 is TGTGCCAGCAGTGAAGCGCGGTCGAGCTCCTACAATGAGCAGTTCTTC. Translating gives CASSEARSSSYNEQFF.

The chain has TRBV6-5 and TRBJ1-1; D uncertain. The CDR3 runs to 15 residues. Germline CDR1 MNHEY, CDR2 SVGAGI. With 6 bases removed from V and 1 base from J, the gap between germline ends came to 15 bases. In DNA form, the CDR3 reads TGTGCCAGCAGACCCCCCATTGGAGAGAACACTGAAGCTTTCTTT. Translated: CASRPPIGENTEAFF.

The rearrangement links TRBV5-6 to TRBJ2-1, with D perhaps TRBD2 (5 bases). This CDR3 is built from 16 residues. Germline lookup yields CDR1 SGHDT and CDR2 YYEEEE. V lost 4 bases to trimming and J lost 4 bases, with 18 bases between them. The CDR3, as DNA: TGTGCCAGCAGCCTCTTAGCCGGGAACATATACAATGAGCAGTTCTTC. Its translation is CASSLLAGNIYNEQFF.

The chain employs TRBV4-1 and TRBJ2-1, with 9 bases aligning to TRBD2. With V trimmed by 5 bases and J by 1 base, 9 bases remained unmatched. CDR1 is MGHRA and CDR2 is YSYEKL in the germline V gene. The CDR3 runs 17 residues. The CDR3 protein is CASSSRLAGESYNEQFF. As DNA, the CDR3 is TGCGCCAGCAGCTCACGTTTAGCGGGAGAATCCTACAATGAGCAGTTCTTC.

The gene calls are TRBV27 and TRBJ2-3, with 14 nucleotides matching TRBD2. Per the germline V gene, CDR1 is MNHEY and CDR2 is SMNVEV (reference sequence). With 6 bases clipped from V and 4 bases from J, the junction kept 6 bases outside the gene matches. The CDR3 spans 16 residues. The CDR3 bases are TGTGCCAGCAGGAGACGGACTAGCGGGGGGCCAGATACGCAGTATTTT. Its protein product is CASRRRTSGGPDTQYF.

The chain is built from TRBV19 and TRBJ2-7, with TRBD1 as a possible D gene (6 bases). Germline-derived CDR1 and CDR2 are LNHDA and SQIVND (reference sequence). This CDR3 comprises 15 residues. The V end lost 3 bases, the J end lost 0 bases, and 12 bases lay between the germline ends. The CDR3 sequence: CASSMATGRSYEQYF. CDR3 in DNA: TGTGCCAGTAGTATGGCGACAGGCCGCTCCTACGAGCAGTACTTC.

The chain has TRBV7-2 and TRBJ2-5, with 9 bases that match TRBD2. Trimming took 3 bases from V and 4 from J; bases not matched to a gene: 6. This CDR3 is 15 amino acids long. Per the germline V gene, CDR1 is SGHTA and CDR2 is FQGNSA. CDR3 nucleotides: TGTGCCAGCAGCTTGTCTAGCGGGAAAGGAGAGACCCAGTACTTC. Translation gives CASSLSSGKGETQYF.

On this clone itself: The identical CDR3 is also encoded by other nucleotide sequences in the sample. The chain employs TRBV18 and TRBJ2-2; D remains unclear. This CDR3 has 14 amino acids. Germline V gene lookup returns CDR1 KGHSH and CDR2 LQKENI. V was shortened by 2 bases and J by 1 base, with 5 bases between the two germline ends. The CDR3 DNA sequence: TGTGCCAGCTCACCAGGCGGGAACACCGGGGAGCTGTTTTTT. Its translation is CASSPGGNTGELFF. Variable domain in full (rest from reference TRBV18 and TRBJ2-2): NAGVMQNPRHLVRRRGQEARLRCSPMKGHSHVYWYRQLPEEGLKFMVYLQKENIIDESGMPKERFSAEFPKEGPSILRIQQVVRGDSAAYFCASSPGGNTGELFFGEGSRLTVL.

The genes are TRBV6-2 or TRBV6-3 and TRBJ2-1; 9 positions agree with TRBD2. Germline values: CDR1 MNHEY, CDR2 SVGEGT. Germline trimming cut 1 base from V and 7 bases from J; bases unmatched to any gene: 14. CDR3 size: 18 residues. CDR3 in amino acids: CASSYYSDAGGPGNEQFF. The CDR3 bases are TGTGCCAGCAGTTACTACTCGGATGCGGGGGGGCCAGGGAATGAGCAGTTCTTC.

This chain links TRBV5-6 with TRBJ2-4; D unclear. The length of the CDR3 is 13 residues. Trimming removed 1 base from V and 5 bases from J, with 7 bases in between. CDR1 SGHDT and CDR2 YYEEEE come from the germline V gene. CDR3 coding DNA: TGTGCCAGCAGCTTGTTAGAGCAAAACATTCAGTACTTC. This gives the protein CASSLLEQNIQYF.

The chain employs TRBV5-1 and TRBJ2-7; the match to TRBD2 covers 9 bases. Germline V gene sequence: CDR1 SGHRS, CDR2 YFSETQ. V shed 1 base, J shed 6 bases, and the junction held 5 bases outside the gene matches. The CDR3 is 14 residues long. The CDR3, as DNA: TGCGCCAGCAGCTTGCTAGCGGGATCTGTCGAGCAGTACTTC. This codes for CASSLLAGSVEQYF.

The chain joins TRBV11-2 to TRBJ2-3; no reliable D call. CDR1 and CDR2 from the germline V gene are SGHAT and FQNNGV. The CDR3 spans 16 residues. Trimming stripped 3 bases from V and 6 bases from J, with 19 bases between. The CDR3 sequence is CASSLPKMHLWDTQYF. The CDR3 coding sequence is TGTGCCAGCAGCTTGCCGAAGATGCACCTATGGGATACGCAGTATTTT. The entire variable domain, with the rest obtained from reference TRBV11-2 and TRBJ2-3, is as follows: EAGVAQSPRYKIIEKRQSVAFWCNPISGHATLYWYQQILGQGPKLLIQFQNNGVVDDSQLPKDRFSAERLKGVDSTLKIQPAKLEDSAVYLCASSLPKMHLWDTQYFGPGTRLTVL.

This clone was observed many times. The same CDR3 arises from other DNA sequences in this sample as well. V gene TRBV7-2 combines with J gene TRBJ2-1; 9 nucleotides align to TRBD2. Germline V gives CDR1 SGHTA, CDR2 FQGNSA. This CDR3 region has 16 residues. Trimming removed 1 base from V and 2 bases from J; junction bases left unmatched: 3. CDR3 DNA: TGTGCCAGCAGCTTAGTGGCTAGCGGGACCTACAATGAGCAGTTCTTC. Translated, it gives CASSLVASGTYNEQFF.

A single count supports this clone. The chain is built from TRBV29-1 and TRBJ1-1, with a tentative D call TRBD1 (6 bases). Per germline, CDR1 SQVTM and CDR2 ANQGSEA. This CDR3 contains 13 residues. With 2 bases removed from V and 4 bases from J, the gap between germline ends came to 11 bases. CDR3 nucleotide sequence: TGCAGCGTTGAAAGTGGGGGCGGCACTGAAGCTTTCTTT. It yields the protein CSVESGGGTEAFF.

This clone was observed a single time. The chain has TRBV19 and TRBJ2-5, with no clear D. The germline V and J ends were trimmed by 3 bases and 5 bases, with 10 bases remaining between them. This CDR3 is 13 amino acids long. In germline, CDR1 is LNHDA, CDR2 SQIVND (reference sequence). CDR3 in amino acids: CASSMWAWETQYF. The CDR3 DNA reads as TGTGCCAGTAGTATGTGGGCCTGGGAGACCCAGTACTTC.

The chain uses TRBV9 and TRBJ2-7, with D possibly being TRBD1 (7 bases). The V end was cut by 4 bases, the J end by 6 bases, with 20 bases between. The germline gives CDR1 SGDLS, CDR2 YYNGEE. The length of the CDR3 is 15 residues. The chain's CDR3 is CASSLQGGVIGEQYF. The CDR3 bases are TGTGCCAGCAGCCTTCAGGGGGGAGTGATAGGCGAGCAGTACTTC.

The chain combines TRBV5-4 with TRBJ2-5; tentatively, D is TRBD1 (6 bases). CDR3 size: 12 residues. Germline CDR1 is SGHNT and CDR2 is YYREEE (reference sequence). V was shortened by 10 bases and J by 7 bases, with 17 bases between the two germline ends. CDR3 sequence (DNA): TGTGCCTCAGGGGAACAGGCGGGGACCCAGTACTTC. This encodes CASGEQAGTQYF.

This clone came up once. CDR3 nucleotides: TGTGCCAGCAGCTTTTTACTAGCGTTCTACGAGCAGTACTTC. This encodes CASSFLLAFYEQYF. The chain links TRBV11-2 to TRBJ2-7, with 7 positions matching TRBD2. V was pared by 3 bases and J by 3 bases, with 5 bases of the junction left unmatched. From germline, CDR1 is SGHAT and CDR2 FQNNGV. The CDR3 has 14 residues.

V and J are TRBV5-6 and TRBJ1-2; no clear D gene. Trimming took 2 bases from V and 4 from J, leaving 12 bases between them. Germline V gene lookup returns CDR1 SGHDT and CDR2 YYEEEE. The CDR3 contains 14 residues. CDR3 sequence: CASSFVWGAYGYTF. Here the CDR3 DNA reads TGTGCCAGCAGCTTCGTCTGGGGAGCCTATGGCTACACCTTC.

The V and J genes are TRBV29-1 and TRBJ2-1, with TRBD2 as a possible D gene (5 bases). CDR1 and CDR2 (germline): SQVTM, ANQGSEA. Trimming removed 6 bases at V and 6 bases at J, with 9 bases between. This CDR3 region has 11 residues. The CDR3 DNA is TGCAGCGTCAATCGGGGCAATGAGCAGTTCTTC. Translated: CSVNRGNEQFF.